Listed here are 25 T cell receptor beta chains from one sample, sequenced in a study of blood T cell repertoires in COVID-19. Libraries were prepared by immunoSEQ multiplex PCR; TCRdb keeps only in-frame clonotypes and omits some of them. The repertoire holds a few hundred thousand clones, 90% to 95% seen once, with approximately 1.3% in the top ten. Specimen: PBMCs or T cells enriched from blood (not recorded which). These receptors were obtained from a human donor in a cohort exposed to, infected with or recovered from COVID-19 (not recorded which). The donor label of this sample is uncertain.

The chain combines TRBV7-7 with TRBJ2-3, with D possibly matching TRBD1 (6 bases). V was pared by 5 bases and J by 3 bases, with 15 bases between. The CDR3 runs to 15 residues. Germline CDR1 and CDR2: SSHAT and FNYEAQ (reference sequence). CDR3 amino acids: CASSPTGDRTDTQYF. CDR3 in DNA: TGTGCCAGCAGCCCGACAGGAGACAGAACAGATACGCAGTATTTT. Full variable domain (outside the CDR3, taken from reference TRBV7-7 and TRBJ2-3): GAGVSQSPRYKVTKRGQDVTLRCDPISSHATLYWYQQALGQGPEFLTYFNYEAQPDKSGLPSDRFSAERPEGSISTLTIQRTEQRDSAMYRCASSPTGDRTDTQYFGPGTRLTVL.

J is TRBJ2-5 and V is TRBV5-1; tentatively, D is TRBD2 (6 bases). The V and J ends lost 0 bases and 1 base respectively, with 22 bases between them. The CDR3 runs to 19 residues. The germline V gene has CDR1 SGHRS and CDR2 YFSETQ. The CDR3 protein is CASSLAQGGIGVIQETQYF. The CDR3 region has the DNA TGCGCCAGCAGCTTGGCCCAGGGAGGTATAGGGGTCATCCAAGAGACCCAGTACTTC.

This clone has just a few counts. The sample contains more than one DNA sequence encoding this CDR3. The genes are TRBV30 and TRBJ1-2, with D possibly being TRBD1 (5 bases). The CDR3 length is 13 residues. Germline-derived CDR1 and CDR2 are GTSNPN and SVGIG (reference sequence). V was clipped by 0 bases and J by 5 bases, with 10 bases between them. The CDR3 DNA follows: TGTGCCTGGAGTGTACGGCAGGGATATGGCTACACCTTC. It yields the protein CAWSVRQGYGYTF.

The chain uses TRBV4-1 and TRBJ1-2; D remains unclear. Germline V CDR1 and CDR2: MGHRA, YSYEKL. The CDR3 spans 12 residues. V shed 0 bases and J shed 8 bases, with 7 bases lying between them. The CDR3 sequence: CASSQDFRGYTF. CDR3 DNA: TGCGCCAGCAGCCAAGATTTTAGAGGCTACACCTTC.

V gene TRBV7-9 combines with J gene TRBJ1-1; 10 bases line up with TRBD1. The CDR3 extends over 13 amino acids. The V gene's germline CDR1 is SEHNR and CDR2 FQNEAQ (reference sequence). After removal of 4 bases from V and 12 bases from J, the junction contained 8 bases not matched to a gene. CDR3 DNA: TGTGCCAGCAGCTCGGGACAGGGGCGCGGGACTTTCTTT. Translating gives CASSSGQGRGTFF.

This chain connects TRBV7-9 to TRBJ1-2; 7 bases are shared with TRBD1. Germline loops: CDR1 SEHNR, CDR2 FQNEAQ (reference sequence). Losses at the gene ends were 0 bases for V and 6 bases for J; bases not matched to a gene: 7. CDR3 length equals 15 residues. DNA for the CDR3: TGTGCCAGCAGCTTAGCAGGGGGCGAAGTAAATGGCTACACCTTC. Its protein is CASSLAGGEVNGYTF.

This chain connects TRBV2 to TRBJ2-7, with D maybe TRBD2 (6 bases). Per germline, CDR1 SNHLY and CDR2 FYNNEI. V was clipped by 5 bases and J by 0 bases, with 14 bases between them. CDR3 size: 15 residues. This CDR3 reads CASSPEFGSSYEQYF. DNA of the CDR3: TGTGCCAGCAGTCCCGAGTTCGGGAGCTCCTACGAGCAGTACTTC. Looking up the rest from reference TRBV2 and TRBJ2-7 gives the full variable domain: EPEVTQTPSHQVTQMGQEVILRCVPISNHLYFYWYRQILGQKVEFLVSFYNNEISEKSEIFDDQFSVERPDGSNFTLKIRSTKLEDSAMYFCASSPEFGSSYEQYFGPGTRLTVT.

The chain has TRBV5-1 and TRBJ1-6; 8 bases are a match to TRBD1. This CDR3 is 14 amino acids long. The junction had 3 bases not matched to a gene; V was cut back by 3 bases and J by 7 bases. Germline CDR1 and CDR2: SGHRS and YFSETQ. In DNA form, the CDR3 reads TGCGCCAGCAGCTCGGGACAGGTCAATTCACCCCTCCACTTT. Its protein is CASSSGQVNSPLHF.

V gene TRBV19 combines with J gene TRBJ1-1; TRBD1 aligns across 10 bases. Per germline, CDR1 LNHDA and CDR2 SQIVND (reference sequence). The ends lost 6 bases at V and 6 bases at J; junction bases unmatched: 4. The CDR3 runs 13 residues. CDR3 in amino acids: CASRIGQGAEAFF. CDR3 in DNA: TGTGCCAGTAGGATTGGACAGGGGGCTGAAGCTTTCTTT.

This rearrangement joins TRBV12-3 or TRBV12-4 to TRBJ2-5; D is unresolved. V was pared by 6 bases and J by 0 bases, with 5 bases between. The CDR3 is 12 residues long. The CDR3 coding sequence is TGTGCCAGCAGGTCCTACCAAGAGACCCAGTACTTC. Protein product: CASRSYQETQYF.

The rearrangement uses TRBV10-3 and TRBJ2-1; a possible D gene is TRBD1 (6 bases). V lost 0 bases and J lost 8, with 11 bases in between. There are 14 residues in the CDR3. Germline CDR1 is ENHRY and CDR2 is SYGVKD. The chain's CDR3 is CAISESGQSHEQFF. The CDR3 DNA reads as TGTGCCATCAGTGAGTCAGGACAGAGCCATGAGCAGTTCTTC.

This clone was seen only once. V is TRBV5-1 and J is TRBJ1-4, with a possible D match to TRBD1 (6 bases). The CDR3 loop spans 16 amino acids. The germline gives CDR1 SGHRS, CDR2 YFSETQ. The ends were cut back, 4 bases at V and 2 bases at J, with 15 bases in the middle. CDR3 coding DNA: TGCGCCAGCAGCGGGGGCCCCCACGGGACTAATGAAAAACTGTTTTTT. It is translated as CASSGGPHGTNEKLFF.

This CDR3 is CASSQGQWNGYTF. The CDR3, as DNA: TGTGCCAGCAGCCAGGGACAGTGGAATGGCTACACCTTC. The V gene is TRBV3-1 (or the pseudogene TRBV3-2), the J gene TRBJ1-2; 7 bases fit TRBD1. J was trimmed by 6 bases and V by 3 bases; bases with no gene match: 4. Germline V gene lookup returns CDR1 LGHDT and CDR2 YNNKEL (reference sequence). CDR3 length equals 13 residues.

The J gene is TRBJ1-2, the V gene TRBV6-5, with 10 bases lining up with TRBD1. V was pared by 2 bases and J by 5 bases, with 5 bases of the junction left unmatched. Germline CDR1 reads MNHEY; CDR2 reads SVGAGI. The CDR3 is 15 amino acids. The CDR3 sequence is CASSYLRTGGYGYTF. In nucleotides, the CDR3 is TGTGCCAGCAGTTACCTCCGGACAGGGGGTTATGGCTACACCTTC.

The J gene is TRBJ2-2, the V gene TRBV5-1, with TRBD2 as a possible D gene (5 bases). The V gene lost 5 bases and the J gene lost 2 bases, with 13 bases spanning the gap. The CDR3 is made up of 15 amino acids. Germline values: CDR1 SGHRS, CDR2 YFSETQ. The CDR3 sequence: CASRKSPGNTGELFF. The CDR3 coding sequence is TGCGCCAGCAGAAAGTCCCCGGGAAACACCGGGGAGCTGTTTTTT.

The chain is built from TRBV6-5 and TRBJ1-3; tentatively, D is TRBD1 (6 bases). The CDR3 consists of 15 residues. The V end lost 6 bases, the J end lost 1 base, and 13 bases lay between the germline ends. Germline assignment: CDR1 MNHEY and CDR2 SVGAGI. CDR3 region: CASRASGTSGNTIYF. CDR3 sequence (DNA): TGTGCCAGCAGGGCTTCCGGGACATCTGGAAACACCATATATTTT.

The chain combines TRBV3-1 (or the pseudogene TRBV3-2) with TRBJ1-3; possible D gene TRBD1, 5 bases. CDR1 and CDR2 (germline): LGHDT, YNNKEL (reference sequence). Trimming left V 2 bases short and J 3 bases short, with 17 bases between. This CDR3 is built from 17 residues. CDR3 bases: TGTGCCAGCAGCCAAAACCCTGGGGGGGTTAATGGAAACACCATATATTTT. Protein product: CASSQNPGGVNGNTIYF.

The genes are TRBV12-5 and TRBJ1-2; 7 bases align to TRBD1. The V segment lost 4 bases and the J segment 4 bases; nucleotides outside the gene matches: 9. The germline gives CDR1 LGHNT, CDR2 FRNRAP. The CDR3 contains 15 residues. The CDR3 DNA follows: TGTGCTAGTGGTTATACAGGGACAGCCTTCTATGGCTACACCTTC. It is translated as CASGYTGTAFYGYTF.

As regards this clone: The sample contains more than one DNA sequence encoding this CDR3. The CDR3 region is CASSLGSYGYTF. The DNA of the CDR3 is TGTGCCAGCAGTTTGGGCTCGTATGGCTACACCTTC. J is TRBJ1-2 and V is TRBV12-3 or TRBV12-4, with unresolved D. Trimming removed 3 bases at V and 5 bases at J, with 7 bases between. The CDR3 loop spans 12 amino acids.

The rearrangement links TRBV30 to TRBJ2-7, with a possible D match to TRBD2 (6 bases). V was cut by 5 bases and J by 3 bases, with 17 bases left in between. Germline V gene lookup returns CDR1 GTSNPN and CDR2 SVGIG (reference sequence). CDR3 length: 14 residues. This CDR3 is CAWWGLGGSYEQYF. CDR3 DNA: TGTGCCTGGTGGGGTTTGGGGGGAAGCTACGAGCAGTACTTC.

The rearrangement links TRBV5-1 to TRBJ1-1; TRBD1 matches 9 bases. The germline CDR1 and CDR2 sequences are SGHRS and YFSETQ. The trim removed 2 bases at V and 4 bases at J, leaving 12 bases unmatched. CDR3 length: 17 amino acids. CDR3 region: CASSFVQGALGGTEAFF. The CDR3 DNA sequence: TGCGCCAGCAGCTTTGTACAGGGGGCTTTGGGAGGCACTGAAGCTTTCTTT.

V gene TRBV6-6 combines with J gene TRBJ2-5; 8 positions match TRBD1. V lost 5 bases and J lost 0; bases outside the gene matches: 8. Germline values: CDR1 MNHNY, CDR2 SVGAGI (reference sequence). The CDR3 loop spans 16 amino acids. CDR3 nucleotides: TGTGCCAGCAGTCCACGACAGGGGACGTACCAAGAGACCCAGTACTTC. Translation: CASSPRQGTYQETQYF.

The chain uses TRBV24-1 and TRBJ1-2, with 7 bases aligning to TRBD1. Germline trimming cut 10 bases from V and 4 bases from J; bases unmatched to any gene: 11. The CDR3 runs to 14 residues. Germline CDR1 KGHDR, CDR2 SFDVKD. The CDR3 nucleotides read TGTGCCACTTCCCCCGACAGGGTGACCTATGGCTACACCTTC. It is translated as CATSPDRVTYGYTF.

The chain links TRBV19 to TRBJ2-3; D perhaps matches TRBD2 (5 bases). The V gene lost 2 bases and the J gene lost 4 bases, with 16 bases spanning the gap. Germline V gene data show CDR1 as LNHDA and CDR2 as SQIVND (reference sequence). This CDR3 comprises 16 residues. The CDR3 is CASSIQRRLAADTQYF. CDR3 sequence (DNA): TGTGCCAGTAGTATACAAAGGCGGCTAGCAGCAGATACGCAGTATTTT. Variable domain in full (rest from reference TRBV19 and TRBJ2-3): DGGITQSPKYLFRKEGQNVTLSCEQNLNHDAMYWYRQDPGQGLRLIYYSQIVNDFQKGDIAEGYSVSREKKESFPLTVTSAQKNPTAFYLCASSIQRRLAADTQYFGPGTRLTVL.

This sequence joins TRBV27 and TRBJ2-7, with D possibly being TRBD1 (5 bases). The CDR3 is made up of 14 amino acids. V lost 5 bases to trimming and J lost 3 bases, with 14 bases between them. CDR1 MNHEY and CDR2 SMNVEV come from the germline V gene (reference sequence). CDR3 DNA: TGTGCCAGCAGTCCAACTCAGGGCGACTACGAGCAGTACTTC. Protein product: CASSPTQGDYEQYF.